This entry lists 26 T cell receptor beta chains sequenced from one sample in a study of T cell responses to AZD1222 COVID-19 vaccine. TCRdb's table, derived via immunoSEQ multiplex PCR, lists solely in-frame clones and lacks some. The data show roughly 120,000 clones, around 94% seen once. Sequenced here: peripheral blood, sampled on day 0 of AZD1222 vaccination. These receptor sequences come from an adult in good health.

This chain links TRBV28 with TRBJ1-5; D is possibly TRBD1 (5 bases). This CDR3 region has 13 residues. V lost 8 bases and J 5 bases, leaving 13 bases between the germline ends. The germline gives CDR1 MDHEN, CDR2 SYDVKM. This CDR3 reads CASDRREDQPQHF. The CDR3, as DNA: TGTGCCAGCGACCGCAGGGAGGATCAGCCCCAGCATTTT.

The gene calls are TRBV7-9 and TRBJ1-6; D unresolved. Trimming removed 4 bases from V and 5 bases from J, with 12 bases in between. The CDR3 extends over 15 amino acids. Per the germline V gene, CDR1 is SEHNR and CDR2 is FQNEAQ (reference sequence). As DNA, the CDR3 is TGTGCCAGCAGCTCGATGGCGGCGAATAATTCACCCCTCCACTTT. Encoded protein: CASSSMAANNSPLHF.

The J gene is TRBJ2-1, the V gene TRBV4-3; maybe TRBD2 (6 bases). Trimming took 1 base from V and 9 from J, leaving 7 bases between them. Germline values: CDR1 LGHNA, CDR2 YSLEER. The CDR3 contains 12 residues. CDR3 DNA sequence: TGCGCCAGCAGCCAAGGCGGGATTGAGCAGTTCTTC. Its translation is CASSQGGIEQFF.

This chain joins TRBV28 and TRBJ1-5; 8 bases are a match to TRBD1. The ends lost 8 bases at V and 3 bases at J; junction bases unmatched: 6. The CDR3 consists of 14 residues. Germline loops: CDR1 MDHEN, CDR2 SYDVKM. The DNA of the CDR3 is TGTGCCAGCGGGTCGGACAGGGACAATCAGCCCCAGCATTTT. Translation gives CASGSDRDNQPQHF.

The genes are TRBV10-3 and TRBJ2-5, with D possibly matching TRBD2 (5 bases). The CDR3 length is 15 residues. Trimming left V 5 bases short and J 0 bases short, with 13 bases between. The V gene's germline CDR1 is ENHRY and CDR2 SYGVKD. CDR3 DNA: TGTGCCATCAGTACTAGTTTAGGGAACCAAGAGACCCAGTACTTC. This gives the protein CAISTSLGNQETQYF.

The chain employs TRBV19 and TRBJ1-5; D gene uncertain. CDR1 and CDR2 from the germline V gene are LNHDA and SQIVND (reference sequence). The ends were cut back, 3 bases at V and 5 bases at J, with 8 bases in the middle. The CDR3 runs 13 residues. CDR3 protein: CASSIGPYQPQHF. In DNA, the CDR3 is TGTGCCAGTAGTATCGGCCCTTATCAGCCCCAGCATTTT.

V usage is TRBV28 and J usage is TRBJ2-3, with 12 bases matching TRBD2. This CDR3 is 18 amino acids long. Germline values: CDR1 MDHEN, CDR2 SYDVKM. V was pared by 2 bases and J by 0 bases, with 6 bases of the junction left unmatched. The CDR3 bases are TGTGCCAGCAGTTTAGAGACTAGCGGGAGTGGGAGCACAGATACGCAGTATTTT. This sequence encodes CASSLETSGSGSTDTQYF.

The chain joins TRBV5-4 to TRBJ1-3, with D possibly matching TRBD1 (5 bases). Trimming stripped 4 bases from V and 0 bases from J, with 11 bases between. Germline values: CDR1 SGHNT, CDR2 YYREEE (reference sequence). The CDR3 covers 15 residues. The chain's CDR3 is CASSLTGASGNTIYF. The CDR3 region has the DNA TGTGCCAGCAGCCTAACAGGAGCCTCTGGAAACACCATATATTTT. Drawing the rest from reference TRBV5-4 and TRBJ1-3, the complete variable domain is ETGVTQSPTHLIKTRGQQVTLRCSSQSGHNTVSWYQQALGQGPQFIFQYYREEENGRGNFPPRFSGLQFPNYSSELNVNALELDDSALYLCASSLTGASGNTIYFGEGSWLTVV.

The chain has TRBV15 and TRBJ1-2; D not resolved. The CDR3 spans 13 residues. The V gene's germline CDR1 is LNHNV and CDR2 YYDKDF (reference sequence). Trimming left V 0 bases short and J 8 bases short, with 10 bases between. Here the CDR3 DNA reads TGTGCCACCAGCAGAGAAACAACGTTGGGCTACACCTTC. Encoded protein: CATSRETTLGYTF.

The chain recombines TRBV19 with TRBJ2-3; 13 bases are a match to TRBD2. V dropped 2 bases and J dropped 0; count of bases not matched to a gene: 2. Germline CDR1 LNHDA, CDR2 SQIVND (reference sequence). The CDR3 loop spans 17 amino acids. The CDR3: CASSIILAGGSTDTQYF. CDR3 coding DNA: TGTGCCAGTAGTATAATACTAGCGGGAGGGAGCACAGATACGCAGTATTTT.

J is TRBJ2-1 and V is TRBV18; D may correspond to TRBD1 or TRBD2 (5 bases each). The CDR3 sequence is 17 residues long. Germline V gives CDR1 KGHSH, CDR2 LQKENI. Trimming took off 2 bases at V and 0 bases at J, with 14 bases between the two ends. The DNA of the CDR3 is TGTGCCAGCTCACCAAAAGGGACCATCCGCTCCTACAATGAGCAGTTCTTC. It is translated as CASSPKGTIRSYNEQFF.

The V call is TRBV2, the J call TRBJ1-5; D not certain. The germline V gene encodes CDR1 SNHLY and CDR2 FYNNEI. The V end lost 0 bases, the J end lost 5 bases, and 14 bases lay between the germline ends. The CDR3 spans 16 residues. The CDR3 bases are TGTGCCAGCAGTGAAGCAGGAGGGCAGTGGGATCAGCCCCAGCATTTT. As protein: CASSEAGGQWDQPQHF.

The chain links TRBV10-3 to TRBJ2-5; the D gene is possibly TRBD1 (5 bases). Trimming pared 6 bases from V and 2 bases from J, leaving 13 bases between. Germline V CDR1 and CDR2: ENHRY, SYGVKD. This CDR3 contains 14 residues. The CDR3 DNA is TGTGCCATCAGGGGCCAGGGCCCTCAAGAGACCCAGTACTTC. This codes for CAIRGQGPQETQYF.

The V and J genes are TRBV6-5 and TRBJ2-1; D gene unclear. V was cut by 6 bases and J by 0 bases, with 9 bases left in between. CDR3 length equals 14 residues. Germline lookup yields CDR1 MNHEY and CDR2 SVGAGI. The CDR3 nucleotides are TGTGCCAGCAGGGCGCGGAGCTCCTACAATGAGCAGTTCTTC. Translation gives CASRARSSYNEQFF.

The chain links TRBV15 to TRBJ1-2, with 10 bases identical to TRBD1. CDR1 LNHNV and CDR2 YYDKDF come from the germline V gene (reference sequence). Trimming took 1 base from V and 5 from J; bases not matched to a gene: 1. The CDR3 is made up of 14 amino acids. In DNA form, the CDR3 reads TGTGCCACCAGCAGAGGGGACAGGGGTTATGGCTACACCTTC. Its protein is CATSRGDRGYGYTF.

The chain uses TRBV6-5 and TRBJ1-5; D perhaps matches TRBD1 (5 bases). V lost 0 bases to trimming and J lost 1 base, with 7 bases between them. Germline CDR1 and CDR2: MNHEY and SVGAGI. This CDR3 has 15 residues. CDR3 DNA sequence: TGTGCCAGCAGTTACTCGGGGGAGAGCAATCAGCCCCAGCATTTT. Translated: CASSYSGESNQPQHF.

In this sample, this clone turned up once. Distinct nucleotide sequences in the sample also encode this CDR3. This chain links TRBV18 with TRBJ1-3; 8 bases are a match to TRBD1. V was clipped by 3 bases and J by 0 bases; unmatched bases: 1. Looked up from germline, CDR1 is KGHSH and CDR2 is LQKENI. The CDR3 length is 15 residues. The CDR3 here is CASSPGQGSGNTIYF. The CDR3 DNA reads as TGTGCCAGCTCACCCGGACAGGGCTCTGGAAACACCATATATTTT.

This clone was detected once. This chain joins TRBV3-1 (or the pseudogene TRBV3-2) and TRBJ2-5, with TRBD2 matching over 12 bases. Per germline, CDR1 LGHDT and CDR2 YNNKEL (reference sequence). CDR3 length equals 15 residues. Germline trimming cut 4 bases from V and 5 bases from J; bases unmatched to any gene: 5. The CDR3 region is CASSRGLAGRETQYF. CDR3 sequence (DNA): TGTGCCAGCAGCCGAGGACTAGCGGGAAGGGAGACCCAGTACTTC.

In its sample, this clone was seen once. The chain joins TRBV10-3 to TRBJ1-5; perhaps TRBD1 as D (5 bases). Germline V gives CDR1 ENHRY, CDR2 SYGVKD. The CDR3 covers 16 residues. Deletions cut 2 bases from V and 2 bases from J, with 13 bases between. The CDR3, as DNA: TGTGCCATCAGTGAGGGCAGGGAAAGGGGCAATCAGCCCCAGCATTTT. Its protein is CAISEGRERGNQPQHF.

V gene TRBV18 combines with J gene TRBJ1-2; the match to TRBD1 covers 7 bases. Germline lookup yields CDR1 KGHSH and CDR2 LQKENI. V shed 4 bases, J shed 8 bases, and the junction held 7 bases outside the gene matches. The CDR3 consists of 13 residues. The CDR3 spells CASSLGQEGGYTF. CDR3 in DNA: TGTGCCAGCTCACTCGGACAGGAAGGCGGCTACACCTTC.

The chain recombines TRBV2 with TRBJ1-3; D unresolved. The germline V gene encodes CDR1 SNHLY and CDR2 FYNNEI. V was cut by 6 bases and J by 7 bases, with 10 bases left in between. This CDR3 contains 12 residues. The CDR3 loop is CASSLLRNTIYF. In DNA form, the CDR3 reads TGTGCCAGCAGCCTCCTCAGGAACACCATATATTTT.

This clone was detected only a few times. The J gene is TRBJ1-2, the V gene TRBV11-2; 8 bases are shared with TRBD1. The V segment lost 4 bases and the J segment 7 bases; nucleotides outside the gene matches: 14. This CDR3 region has 16 residues. Germline CDR1 SGHAT, CDR2 FQNNGV. The CDR3 nucleotides are TGTGCCAGCAGCTCACCCCGAGACAGGGGCTTTCGTGGCTACACCTTC. Translating gives CASSSPRDRGFRGYTF.

On this clone itself: At the DNA level, this CDR3 is encoded by other sequences in the same sample as well. This rearrangement joins TRBV12-3 or TRBV12-4 to TRBJ2-3, with D uncertain. V dropped 1 base and J dropped 2 bases, with 4 bases sitting between them. The CDR3 is 13 residues long. The CDR3 DNA reads as TGTGCCAGCAGTTTAGGAGTCACAGATACGCAGTATTTT. Protein product: CASSLGVTDTQYF.

The chain recombines TRBV4-1 with TRBJ2-3; TRBD2 matches 11 bases. With 0 bases clipped from V and 0 bases from J, the junction kept 5 bases outside the gene matches. This CDR3 is 18 amino acids long. CDR1 is MGHRA and CDR2 is YSYEKL in the germline V gene. As DNA, the CDR3 is TGCGCCAGCAGCCAAGATTTAGCGGGAGGGCCCAGCACAGATACGCAGTATTTT. Protein product: CASSQDLAGGPSTDTQYF.

The chain links TRBV6-5 to TRBJ1-4, with TRBD1 identical over 9 bases. Losses at the gene ends were 6 bases for V and 4 bases for J; bases not matched to a gene: 3. Germline CDR1 and CDR2: MNHEY and SVGAGI. The CDR3 runs 14 residues. The CDR3 DNA sequence: TGTGCCAGCAGCTTGGACAGGGGTAATGAAAAACTGTTTTTT. It codes for CASSLDRGNEKLFF.

This chain uses TRBV23-1 with TRBJ1-1; 9 bases are shared with TRBD1. TRBV23-1 is marked as an open reading frame, function uncertain. The junction had 3 bases not matched to a gene; V was cut back by 0 bases and J by 1 base. The CDR3 consists of 16 residues. The DNA for the CDR3 is TGCGCCAGCAGTCAATCCTGGACAGGGGAGAACACTGAAGCTTTCTTT. It codes for CASSQSWTGENTEAFF.